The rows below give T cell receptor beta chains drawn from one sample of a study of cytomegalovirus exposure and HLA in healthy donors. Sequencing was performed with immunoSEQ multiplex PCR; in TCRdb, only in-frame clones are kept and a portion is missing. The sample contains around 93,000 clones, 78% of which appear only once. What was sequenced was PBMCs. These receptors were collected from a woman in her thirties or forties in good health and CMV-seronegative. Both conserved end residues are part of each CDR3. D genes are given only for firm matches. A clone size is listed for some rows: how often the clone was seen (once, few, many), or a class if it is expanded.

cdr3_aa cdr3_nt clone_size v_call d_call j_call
CSVERVAGGHSSYNEQFF TGCAGCGTTGAGAGGGTAGCGGGAGGTCACAGCTCCTACAATGAGCAGTTCTTC once TRBV29-1 TRBD2 TRBJ2-1
CASSAGVNNSPLHF TGCGCCAGCAGTGCGGGGGTTAATAATTCACCCCTCCACTTT - TRBV5-1 - TRBJ1-6
CASSSPPTGEAFF TGTGCCAGCAGCTCCCCGCCGACAGGTGAAGCTTTCTTT - TRBV5-4 - TRBJ1-1
CASSPISWTKIWEQYF TGTGCCAGCAGTCCGATTTCCTGGACTAAGATTTGGGAGCAGTACTTC - TRBV27 - TRBJ2-7
CASYRDRGGLRTEAFF TGTGCCAGCTACCGGGACAGGGGCGGCCTGAGGACTGAAGCTTTCTTT - TRBV2 TRBD1 TRBJ1-1
CASSTERGGNEQFF TGTGCCAGCAGCACCGAGCGGGGGGGCAATGAGCAGTTCTTC few TRBV5-4 TRBD2 TRBJ2-1
CASRRMADEKLFF TGCGCCAGCCGCCGAATGGCCGATGAAAAACTGTTTTTT - TRBV5-1 - TRBJ1-4
CASSQRGTSGRANPLYYEQYF TGCGCCAGCAGCCAGAGGGGGACTAGCGGGAGGGCCAACCCCCTTTACTACGAGCAGTACTTC - TRBV4-1 TRBD2 TRBJ2-7
CASSSKRGLAGSPYNEQFF TGTGCCAGTAGTTCAAAGCGGGGACTAGCGGGATCCCCCTACAATGAGCAGTTCTTC - TRBV19 TRBD2 TRBJ2-1
CASSHDSGRRGGELFF TGTGCCAGCAGCCACGATAGCGGGAGGAGGGGCGGGGAGCTGTTTTTT - TRBV7-2 TRBD2 TRBJ2-2
CAWSVGGRAHEQYF TGTGCCTGGAGTGTGGGCGGGAGGGCCCACGAGCAGTACTTC - TRBV30 TRBD2 TRBJ2-7
CSVRGTNYGYTF TGCAGCGTTAGAGGGACTAACTATGGCTACACCTTC - TRBV29-1 - TRBJ1-2
CASSSLNTDTQYF TGTGCCAGCAGTTCCCTAAACACAGATACGCAGTATTTT few TRBV27 - TRBJ2-3
CASSLGPAYNEQFF TGTGCCAGCAGCTTAGGTCCAGCGTACAATGAGCAGTTCTTC - TRBV11-3 - TRBJ2-1
CASSQVQGSTEAFF TGCGCCAGCAGCCAAGTGCAGGGATCCACTGAAGCTTTCTTT - TRBV4-1 - TRBJ1-1
CSSSSERDSKGNIQYF TGTTCCAGCAGCTCAGAGAGGGACAGCAAGGGAAACATTCAGTACTTC - TRBV7-9 TRBD1 TRBJ2-4
CASSLAGGRSTEAFF TGTGCCAGCAGCTTAGCCGGGGGGAGGAGCACTGAAGCTTTCTTT - TRBV7-2 - TRBJ1-1
CSAGTGLEAFF TGCAGTGCTGGGACAGGTCTGGAAGCTTTCTTT - TRBV20-1 TRBD1 TRBJ1-1
CASRLGQTTDTQYF TGTGCCAGCAGGCTTGGACAGACCACAGATACGCAGTATTTT - TRBV28 - TRBJ2-3
CASSLDPRVNSANYGYTF TGTGCCAGCAGCTTAGATCCGCGAGTGAACTCGGCTAACTATGGCTACACCTTC - TRBV11-2 - TRBJ1-2
CASSLGQYEQYF TGTGCCAGCAGTTTAGGACAGTACGAGCAGTACTTC once TRBV28 - TRBJ2-7
CASSSKGGGRLYEQYF TGTGCCAGCAGCAGCAAGGGAGGCGGCCGGCTCTACGAGCAGTACTTC once TRBV21-1 - TRBJ2-7
CASSPYRGGAKNIQYF TGTGCCAGCAGTCCATACCGCGGTGGGGCCAAAAACATTCAGTACTTC - TRBV27 - TRBJ2-4
CASAYRATNEKLFF TGTGCCAGCGCCTACAGGGCAACTAATGAAAAACTGTTTTTT - TRBV18 - TRBJ1-4
CASSQDMRTEAFF TGTGCCAGCAGCCAAGATATGAGGACTGAAGCTTTCTTT - TRBV14 - TRBJ1-1
CASSQDMSSGNTIYF TGTGCCAGCAGCCAAGATATGAGCTCTGGAAACACCATATATTTT - TRBV14 - TRBJ1-3
CASSLGLAGGVGSYNEQFF TGTGCCAGCAGCTTGGGACTAGCGGGGGGGGTTGGGTCCTACAATGAGCAGTTCTTC - TRBV5-4 TRBD2 TRBJ2-1
CASSPPDRGRETQYF TGTGCCAGCTCACCCCCCGACAGGGGAAGGGAGACCCAGTACTTC - TRBV18 TRBD1 TRBJ2-5
CASSLRDLKTGAGNQPQHF TGTGCCAGCAGCTTAAGGGACCTTAAGACAGGAGCGGGCAATCAGCCCCAGCATTTT - TRBV7-2 - TRBJ1-5
CASTLNRGREETQYF TGCGCCAGCACTTTAAACAGGGGGCGCGAGGAGACCCAGTACTTC - TRBV5-1 TRBD1 TRBJ2-5
CASSVLSGGAGNEKLFF TGTGCCAGCAGTGTACTCTCAGGGGGCGCTGGTAATGAAAAACTGTTTTTT - TRBV25-1 TRBD1 TRBJ1-4
CASSLVAREAYGYTF TGTGCCAGCAGCTTGGTGGCCAGGGAAGCCTATGGCTACACCTTC few TRBV5-6 - TRBJ1-2
CASRRQGPSGYGYTF TGTGCCAGCAGACGACAGGGACCCTCGGGCTATGGCTACACCTTC few TRBV6-5 TRBD1 TRBJ1-2
CASSFHMGLAGETGELFF TGTGCCAGCAGCTTCCATATGGGACTAGCGGGAGAAACCGGGGAGCTGTTTTTT - TRBV7-9 TRBD2 TRBJ2-2
CASSLQGAANEKLFF TGTGCCAGCAGCCTCCAGGGGGCGGCCAATGAAAAACTGTTTTTT - TRBV7-2 TRBD1 TRBJ1-4
CASSLRGPTGELFF TGTGCCAGCAGCTTGCGAGGCCCCACCGGGGAGCTGTTTTTT once TRBV7-9 - TRBJ2-2
CASSMGQGEKLFF TGTGCCAGTAGTATGGGGCAGGGTGAAAAACTGTTTTTT few TRBV19 - TRBJ1-4
CASTAGTGTPYEQYF TGTGCCAGCACCGCCGGGACAGGGACACCCTACGAGCAGTACTTC - TRBV9 TRBD1 TRBJ2-7
CASSAGLAGFFSYNEQFF TGCGCCAGCAGCGCGGGACTAGCGGGGTTCTTCTCCTACAATGAGCAGTTCTTC - TRBV5-1 TRBD2 TRBJ2-1
CASSGREGLSYNEQFF TGCGCCAGCAGCGGACGGGAGGGCCTATCCTACAATGAGCAGTTCTTC once TRBV4-1 TRBD2 TRBJ2-1
CASSLAQETQYF TGCGCCAGCAGCTTGGCACAAGAGACCCAGTACTTC - TRBV5-1 - TRBJ2-5
CASSLNRLAGTTGELFF TGTGCCAGCAGTTTAAATCGACTAGCGGGTACCACCGGGGAGCTGTTTTTT - TRBV28 TRBD2 TRBJ2-2
CSKDRANTGELFF TGCAGCAAAGACAGGGCGAACACCGGGGAGCTGTTTTTT - TRBV29-1 TRBD1 TRBJ2-2
CASSSSGRVLRYF TGTGCCAGTAGTTCTAGCGGGAGGGTTCTTCGGTATTTT - TRBV19 TRBD2 TRBJ2-3
CASSLLTGGRQETQYF TGCGCCAGCAGCTTACTGACAGGGGGCCGGCAAGAGACCCAGTACTTC - TRBV5-1 TRBD1 TRBJ2-5
CASSIQRAGTSGAYEQYF TGTGCCAGTAGTATACAAAGGGCCGGGACTAGCGGGGCCTACGAGCAGTACTTC once TRBV19 TRBD2 TRBJ2-7
CASSLGPGGFFNEQFF TGTGCCAGCAGCTTAGGGCCGGGAGGTTTTTTCAATGAGCAGTTCTTC - TRBV7-8 TRBD2 TRBJ2-1
CASSQPGGTRYTDTQYF TGTGCCAGCAGCCAACCGGGGGGGACTAGGTACACAGATACGCAGTATTTT once TRBV4-2 TRBD2 TRBJ2-3
CASATVRQEKSFNSPLHF TGTGCCAGCGCTACAGTGCGACAGGAAAAATCCTTCAATTCACCCCTCCACTTT - TRBV2 - TRBJ1-6
CASSEVQGAMAEQYF TGTGCCAGCAGTGAGGTCCAGGGGGCGATGGCCGAGCAGTACTTC - TRBV2 TRBD1 TRBJ2-7
CASSEGNRDTDTQYF TGTGCCAGCAGTGAAGGGAACAGGGACACAGATACGCAGTATTTT - TRBV25-1 - TRBJ2-3
CASALSGSSYNEQFF TGTGCCAGTGCCCTTAGCGGGAGCTCCTACAATGAGCAGTTCTTC - TRBV2 TRBD2 TRBJ2-1
CASSLGERAYEQFF TGTGCCAGCAGCTTAGGGGAGAGGGCCTATGAGCAGTTCTTC - TRBV7-9 - TRBJ2-1
CASSQDGRAGGYF TGTGCCAGCAGCCAAGATGGGCGGGCCGGGGGGTACTTC - TRBV4-2 - TRBJ2-4
CASSYFSGQGLYGYTF TGTGCCAGCAGTTACTTTTCGGGACAGGGCCTCTATGGCTACACCTTC - TRBV6-5 TRBD1 TRBJ1-2
CASSQEEPNSPLHF TGCGCCAGCAGCCAAGAAGAGCCCAATTCACCCCTCCACTTT - TRBV4-3 - TRBJ1-6